The clone carrying this T cell receptor (beta chain) was counted at least ten times. Its antigen remains unknown. MiXCR was run by TCRdb on the 5' RACE reads, yielding one entry per CDR3 protein. This table has 250,000 or so distinct CDR3 sequences, more than 20% appearing once. This record belongs to a study of CD8 T cells in ankylosing spondylitis. CDR1 and CDR2 from the germline V gene are DFQATT and SNEGSKA (reference sequence). The CDR3 runs 12 residues. The V end was cut by 1 base, the J end by 6 bases, with 7 bases between. Overall study findings and caveats: Within ankylosing spondylitis blood, a TCR beta motif made up of under 10 highly homologous variants appeared to be characteristic.

This clonotype was sampled from a male donor with ankylosing spondylitis or in good health (not recorded which). The chain couples TRBV20-1 to TRBJ2-1; D possibly corresponds to TRBD2 (6 bases). Sequenced sample: blood, either unsorted or a sorted T cell fraction (not recorded which). Here the CDR3 reads CSARAGVNEQFF. CDR3 in DNA: TGCAGTGCTAGAGCGGGGGTCAATGAGCAGTTCTTC.